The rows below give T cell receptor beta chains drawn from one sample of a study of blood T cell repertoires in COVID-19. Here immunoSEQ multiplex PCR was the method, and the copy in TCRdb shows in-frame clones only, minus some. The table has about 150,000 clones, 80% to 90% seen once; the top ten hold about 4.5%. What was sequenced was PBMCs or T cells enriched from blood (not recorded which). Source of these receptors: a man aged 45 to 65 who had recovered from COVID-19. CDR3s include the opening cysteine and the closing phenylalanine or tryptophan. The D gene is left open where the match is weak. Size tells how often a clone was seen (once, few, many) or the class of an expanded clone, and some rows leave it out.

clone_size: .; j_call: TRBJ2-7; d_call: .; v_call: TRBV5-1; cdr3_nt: TGCGCCAGCAGCTTGGGGATAGCGGAGACCTACGAGCAGTACTTC; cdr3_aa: CASSLGIAETYEQYF
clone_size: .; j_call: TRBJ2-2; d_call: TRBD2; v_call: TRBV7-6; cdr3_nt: TGTGCCAGCAGCATGCCGGGACTAGCGGTCCTTGTGGGCACCGGGGAGCTGTTTTTT; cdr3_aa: CASSMPGLAVLVGTGELFF
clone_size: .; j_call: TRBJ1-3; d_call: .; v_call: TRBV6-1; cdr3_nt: TGTGCCAGCAGTGAAGCTCTTTCTGGAAACACCATATATTTT; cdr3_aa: CASSEALSGNTIYF
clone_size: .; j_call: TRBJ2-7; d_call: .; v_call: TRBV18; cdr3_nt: TGTGCCAGCTCACCGACGGACAGACGAGTTTCATACGAGCAGTACTTC; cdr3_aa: CASSPTDRRVSYEQYF
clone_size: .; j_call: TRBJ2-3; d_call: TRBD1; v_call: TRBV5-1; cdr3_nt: TGCGCCAGCAGCTTGGGGACAGGGGCGGGCACAGATACGCAGTATTTT; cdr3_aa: CASSLGTGAGTDTQYF
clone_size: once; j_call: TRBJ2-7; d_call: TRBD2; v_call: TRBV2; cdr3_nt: TGTGCCAGCAGTGAAGCCGGACTAGCCCTCGCCGAGCAGTACTTC; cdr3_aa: CASSEAGLALAEQYF
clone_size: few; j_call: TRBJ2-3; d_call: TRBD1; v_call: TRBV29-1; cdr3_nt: TGCAGCGGCAATACAGGGGGGAGGACAGATACGCAGTATTTT; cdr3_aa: CSGNTGGRTDTQYF
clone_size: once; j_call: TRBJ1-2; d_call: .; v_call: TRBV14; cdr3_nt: TGTGCCAGCAGCTACACCCCCCAGGCTAACTATGGCTACACCTTC; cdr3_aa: CASSYTPQANYGYTF
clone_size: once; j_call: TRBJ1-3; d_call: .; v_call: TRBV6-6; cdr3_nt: TGTGCCAGCAGTTACTCAGGCAGGGTCGGAAACACCATATATTTT; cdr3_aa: CASSYSGRVGNTIYF
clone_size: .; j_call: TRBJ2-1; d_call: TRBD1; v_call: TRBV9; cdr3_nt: TGTGCCAGCAGCGCCCATTACAGGGGTAATGAGCAGTTCTTC; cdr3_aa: CASSAHYRGNEQFF
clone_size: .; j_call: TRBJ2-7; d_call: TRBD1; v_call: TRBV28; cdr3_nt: TGTGCCAGCAGTTTGAGCGGACAGGGGGCTACCTACGAGCAGTACTTC; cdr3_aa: CASSLSGQGATYEQYF
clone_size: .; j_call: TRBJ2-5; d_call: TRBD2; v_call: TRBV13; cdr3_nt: TGTGCCAGCAGCTTCGGGACTAGCACCCAAGAGACCCAGTACTTC; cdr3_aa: CASSFGTSTQETQYF
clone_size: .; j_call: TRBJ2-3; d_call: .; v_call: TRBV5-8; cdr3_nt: TGTGCCAGCAGCAAGGGCCACGGGGGTGCAGATACGCAGTATTTT; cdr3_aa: CASSKGHGGADTQYF
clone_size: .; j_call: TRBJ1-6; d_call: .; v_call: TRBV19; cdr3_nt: TGTGCCAGTAGCAGGCGAGACGGCTATAATTCACCCCTCCACTTT; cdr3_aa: CASSRRDGYNSPLHF
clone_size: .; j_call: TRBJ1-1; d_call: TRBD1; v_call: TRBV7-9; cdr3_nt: TGTGCCAGCAGCCCAGGGACAGGGCGGAACACTGAAGCTTTCTTT; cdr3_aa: CASSPGTGRNTEAFF
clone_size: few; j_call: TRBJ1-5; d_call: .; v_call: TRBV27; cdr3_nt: TGTGCCAGCAGTTTAAATTCAGGGTGGAATCAGCCCCAGCATTTT; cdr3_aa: CASSLNSGWNQPQHF
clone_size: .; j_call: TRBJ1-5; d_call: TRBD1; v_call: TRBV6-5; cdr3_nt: TGTGCCAGCACCGGGACAGGTACTAATCAGCCCCAGCATTTT; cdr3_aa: CASTGTGTNQPQHF
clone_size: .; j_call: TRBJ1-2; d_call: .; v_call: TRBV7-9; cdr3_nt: TGTGCCAGCAGCTTTCAAGGGGCGCCGGCTGGCTACACCTTC; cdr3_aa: CASSFQGAPAGYTF
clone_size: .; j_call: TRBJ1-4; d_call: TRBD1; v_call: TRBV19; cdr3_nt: TGTGCCAGTAGTACGTGGACAGGGCCTGAAAAACTGTTTTTT; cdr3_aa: CASSTWTGPEKLFF
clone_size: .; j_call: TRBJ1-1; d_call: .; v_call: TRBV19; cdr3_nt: TGTGCCAGTAGTATTGACAGCCCTGAAGCTTTCTTT; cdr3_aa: CASSIDSPEAFF
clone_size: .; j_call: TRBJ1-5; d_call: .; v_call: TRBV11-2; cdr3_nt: TGTGCCAGCAGCTTCGGAGTTAGCAATCAGCCCCAGCATTTT; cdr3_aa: CASSFGVSNQPQHF
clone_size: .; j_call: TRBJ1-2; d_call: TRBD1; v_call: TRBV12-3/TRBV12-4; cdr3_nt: TGTGCCAGCAGGGGAGGGACAGGGGGTGGCTACACCTTC; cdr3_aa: CASRGGTGGGYTF
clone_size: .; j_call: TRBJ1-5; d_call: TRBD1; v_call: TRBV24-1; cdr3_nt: TGTGCCACCAGTGACTCCGGGACAGGGGGCAATCAGCCCCAGCATTTT; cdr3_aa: CATSDSGTGGNQPQHF
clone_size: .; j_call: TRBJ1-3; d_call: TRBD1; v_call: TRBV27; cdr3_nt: TGTGCCAGCAGTCTAACAGGGGGAGCAGGAAACACCATATATTTT; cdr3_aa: CASSLTGGAGNTIYF